The T cell receptor beta chain described here comes from a study of T-cell memory formation after mild COVID-19. Study-wide results and caveats: Pre-infection memory contained some responding clones, which suggested that cross-reactive memory had joined.

Points on this clonotype: The target antigen is unknown.

TCR alpha and TCR beta cDNA libraries with sample barcodes and UMIs came from 5'RACE using constant-segment primers. TCRdb analysed the 5' RACE reads with MiXCR anew, one entry per CDR3 protein. The sample includes some 300,000 distinct CDR3 sequences, around 19% of them seen just once. With 0 bases clipped from V and 5 bases from J, the junction kept 5 bases outside the gene matches. The length of the CDR3 is 14 residues. Germline V gene data show CDR1 as DFQATT and CDR2 as SNEGSKA (reference sequence). The sequence was obtained from a man in his late teens or twenties who had mild COVID-19 (a few samples of this study predate the infection). Cell type and time point are not known. The source material was PBMCs or a T cell subset sorted from them (not recorded which). V gene TRBV20-1 combines with J gene TRBJ1-1; the match to TRBD1 covers 8 bases. In nucleotides, the CDR3 is TGCAGTGCTAGAGACCCTAGGACAGGGACTGAAGCTTTCTTT. Amino acids: CSARDPRTGTEAFF.